The 20 T cell receptor beta chains below all came from one sample that was sequenced in a study of memory CD4+ T cells and cytomegalovirus serostatus. Single viable CD3+CD4+CD8-CD45RO+ cells were sorted as the memory CD4+ T cells. Sequencing used immunoSEQ multiplex PCR; TCRdb keeps in-frame clones, though not all of them. The profile shows roughly 40,000 clones, approximately 80% of them singletons. Source material: memory CD4+ T cells from blood. Receptor source: an adult in good health and CMV-seronegative.

This clone was picked up a small number of times. This rearrangement joins TRBV9 to TRBJ2-6; 8 bases map to TRBD1. The CDR3 spans 16 residues. The germline gives CDR1 SGDLS, CDR2 YYNGEE. V shed 4 bases and J 2 bases; nucleotides not matched to a gene: 5. The CDR3 reads CASSPRTGTGANVLTF. The CDR3 region has the DNA TGTGCCAGCAGCCCCCGGACAGGGACTGGGGCCAACGTCCTGACTTTC. The whole variable domain, remainder taken from reference TRBV9 and TRBJ2-6, is DSGVTQTPKHLITATGQRVTLRCSPRSGDLSVYWYQQSLDQGLQFLIQYYNGEERAKGNILERFSAQQFPDLHSELNLSSLELGDSALYFCASSPRTGTGANVLTFGAGSRLTVL.

CDR3 amino acids: CASSSGNMNTEAFF. The DNA of the CDR3 is TGTGCCAGCAGCTCAGGGAACATGAACACTGAAGCTTTCTTT. This chain joins TRBV11-3 and TRBJ1-1; tentatively, D is TRBD1 (5 bases). Trimming took off 4 bases at V and 0 bases at J, with 9 bases between the two ends. The CDR3 is 14 amino acids. CDR1 is SGHNT and CDR2 is YENEEA in the germline V gene.

V and J are TRBV6-5 and TRBJ1-6, with D possibly matching TRBD1 (5 bases). The CDR3 runs to 15 residues. The V gene lost 1 base and the J gene lost 7 bases, with 11 bases spanning the gap. Germline loops: CDR1 MNHEY, CDR2 SVGAGI. The CDR3 DNA reads as TGTGCCAGCAGTTACTTCAGGGAAGTAAATTCACCCCTCCACTTT. Protein sequence: CASSYFREVNSPLHF.

The chain joins TRBV28 to TRBJ2-7; D tentatively fits TRBD1 or TRBD2 (6 bases each). Germline-derived CDR1 and CDR2 are MDHEN and SYDVKM. V was shortened by 6 bases and J by 6 bases, with 18 bases between the two germline ends. CDR3 length equals 14 residues. This CDR3 reads CASRRDDPGAEQYF. In DNA form, the CDR3 reads TGTGCCAGCAGGCGAGACGACCCGGGGGCCGAGCAGTACTTC.

This chain uses TRBV2 with TRBJ1-2; D possibly corresponds to TRBD1 (6 bases). The CDR3 is made up of 15 amino acids. V dropped 6 bases and J dropped 1 base, with 15 bases sitting between them. Germline CDR1 is SNHLY and CDR2 is FYNNEI. CDR3 in DNA: TGTGCCAGCAGGGGCAGGGGATGGGATAACTATGGCTACACCTTC. It is translated as CASRGRGWDNYGYTF.

This chain uses TRBV6-4 with TRBJ2-2; D not resolved. V lost 2 bases and J 0 bases, leaving 7 bases between the germline ends. The CDR3 is 15 amino acids. Germline CDR1 MRHNA, CDR2 SNTAGT. CDR3 sequence (DNA): TGTGCCAGCAGTGACCGACCCGCGAACACCGGGGAGCTGTTTTTT. Encoded protein: CASSDRPANTGELFF.

The genes are TRBV7-9 and TRBJ2-5; TRBD2 agrees at 10 bases. CDR1 and CDR2 (germline): SEHNR, FQNEAQ (reference sequence). There are 16 residues in the CDR3. After removal of 5 bases from V and 7 bases from J, the junction contained 13 bases not matched to a gene. The CDR3 protein is CASSLGTSAPGGTQYF. The CDR3 nucleotides are TGTGCCAGCAGCCTAGGGACTAGCGCGCCGGGGGGGACCCAGTACTTC.

The genes are TRBV18 and TRBJ1-1, with D tentatively TRBD1 (6 bases). The CDR3 is 15 amino acids. V was trimmed by 0 bases and J by 1 base, leaving 9 bases between them. The germline V gene has CDR1 KGHSH and CDR2 LQKENI. The CDR3 DNA is TGTGCCAGCTCACCACCTCCACAGGGGAACACTGAAGCTTTCTTT. Protein product: CASSPPPQGNTEAFF.

V gene TRBV14 combines with J gene TRBJ2-1, with D tentatively TRBD1 (5 bases). CDR1 and CDR2 (germline): SGHDN, FVKESK. The ends were cut back, 0 bases at V and 3 bases at J, with 15 bases in the middle. The CDR3 spans 17 residues. CDR3 nucleotides: TGTGCCAGCAGCCAAGACCACAGGTATCGTAGCTACAATGAGCAGTTCTTC. Amino acid sequence: CASSQDHRYRSYNEQFF.

The chain joins TRBV9 to TRBJ2-3; D might be TRBD2 (6 bases). CDR1 is SGDLS, CDR2 YYNGEE, per germline. The CDR3 sequence is 15 residues long. Trimming removed 4 bases from V and 4 bases from J, with 16 bases in between. CDR3 amino acids: CASSRGRRVPDTQYF. Here the CDR3 DNA reads TGTGCCAGCAGCAGAGGGAGGAGGGTACCAGATACGCAGTATTTT. The full variable domain, in which reference TRBV9 and TRBJ2-3 provide the parts outside the CDR3, is DSGVTQTPKHLITATGQRVTLRCSPRSGDLSVYWYQQSLDQGLQFLIQYYNGEERAKGNILERFSAQQFPDLHSELNLSSLELGDSALYFCASSRGRRVPDTQYFGPGTRLTVL.

This clone was recorded once. The rearrangement joins TRBV21-1 to TRBJ2-7; the table calls TRBD1, which could not be checked here. TRBV21-1 counts as a pseudogene. The CDR3 covers 16 residues. CDR3 region: CASSKPTSAGPYEQYF. Written as DNA, the CDR3 is TGTGCCAGCAGCAAACCCACCTCGGCAGGGCCCTACGAGCAGTACTTC.

The chain recombines TRBV5-1 with TRBJ2-7; maybe TRBD1 (6 bases). The CDR3 length is 17 residues. Germline assignment: CDR1 SGHRS and CDR2 YFSETQ. The V end was cut by 1 base, the J end by 2 bases, with 19 bases between. The CDR3 loop is CASSLTERTVSPYEQYF. CDR3 sequence (DNA): TGCGCCAGCAGCTTGACAGAAAGGACAGTCTCTCCCTACGAGCAGTACTTC.

The chain is built from TRBV6-5 and TRBJ1-2; no definite D call. CDR1 is MNHEY, CDR2 SVGAGI, per germline. The CDR3 is 13 amino acids. The V end was cut by 6 bases, the J end by 7 bases, with 15 bases between. CDR3 loop: CASSRLGVSGYTF. CDR3 in DNA: TGTGCCAGCAGCCGCCTCGGGGTCTCTGGCTACACCTTC.

This sequence joins TRBV29-1 and TRBJ2-6; D gene unclear. Germline V gene sequence: CDR1 SQVTM, CDR2 ANQGSEA. Trimming took 4 bases from V and 0 from J, leaving 10 bases between them. The CDR3 has 15 residues. CDR3 in DNA: TGCAGCGTTGTAGGGTCAGCCTCTGGGGCCAACGTCCTGACTTTC. This encodes CSVVGSASGANVLTF. Full variable domain (missing parts from reference TRBV29-1 and TRBJ2-6): SAVISQKPSRDICQRGTSLTIQCQVDSQVTMMFWYRQQPGQSLTLIATANQGSEATYESGFVIDKFPISRPNLTFSTLTVSNMSPEDSSIYLCSVVGSASGANVLTFGAGSRLTVL.

The rearrangement uses TRBV5-4 and TRBJ2-1; 8 nucleotides align to TRBD2. The CDR3 spans 14 residues. Trimming removed 4 bases from V and 6 bases from J; junction bases left unmatched: 6. CDR1 is SGHNT and CDR2 is YYREEE in the germline V gene (reference sequence). The chain's CDR3 is CASSPTGTSNEQFF. For the CDR3, the DNA is TGTGCCAGCAGCCCGACCGGGACTAGCAATGAGCAGTTCTTC. The entire variable domain, with the rest obtained from reference TRBV5-4 and TRBJ2-1, is as follows: ETGVTQSPTHLIKTRGQQVTLRCSSQSGHNTVSWYQQALGQGPQFIFQYYREEENGRGNFPPRFSGLQFPNYSSELNVNALELDDSALYLCASSPTGTSNEQFFGPGTRLTVL.

This rearrangement joins TRBV19 to TRBJ1-5; D is possibly TRBD1 (5 bases). Germline assignment: CDR1 LNHDA and CDR2 SQIVND (reference sequence). The CDR3 contains 13 residues. The V and J ends lost 0 bases and 9 bases respectively, with 9 bases between them. The CDR3 bases are TGTGCCAGTAGTATAGAGACCCAGGGGCCCCAGCATTTT. This translates into CASSIETQGPQHF.

The J gene is TRBJ2-5, the V gene TRBV28; TRBD2 matches at 10 bases. With the DNA end fitting TRBJ2-7 better, the J assignment may be wrong. CDR1 is MDHEN and CDR2 is SYDVKM in the germline V gene. The CDR3 extends over 18 amino acids. The CDR3 DNA sequence: TGTGCCAGCAGCCTCGCCGGGGGGAGCGGGAGGGCCGTGAACGAGCAGTACTTC. The encoded protein is CASSLAGGSGRAVNEQYF.

This clone appeared a few times. The chain has TRBV29-1 and TRBJ1-1; a weak D match, TRBD1 (5 bases). V was pared by 7 bases and J by 7 bases, with 16 bases between. The CDR3 spans 12 residues. Germline V lookup: CDR1 SQVTM, CDR2 ANQGSEA. The CDR3 DNA is TGCAGCGCCCTGGGACCCTCTAGTGAAGCTTTCTTT. Its translation is CSALGPSSEAFF.

V and J are TRBV19 and TRBJ1-1, with a possible D match to TRBD1 (5 bases). The CDR3 totals 13 residues. V gave up 8 bases and J gave up 3 bases, with 13 bases separating them. Per germline, CDR1 LNHDA and CDR2 SQIVND (reference sequence). CDR3 protein: CASREARDTEAFF. The CDR3 nucleotides read TGTGCCAGTCGAGAGGCCAGGGACACTGAAGCTTTCTTT. Complete variable domain (other parts from reference TRBV19 and TRBJ1-1): DGGITQSPKYLFRKEGQNVTLSCEQNLNHDAMYWYRQDPGQGLRLIYYSQIVNDFQKGDIAEGYSVSREKKESFPLTVTSAQKNPTAFYLCASREARDTEAFFGQGTRLTVV.

V gene TRBV19 combines with J gene TRBJ1-1; 8 bases align to TRBD1. Germline CDR1 reads LNHDA; CDR2 reads SQIVND (reference sequence). There are 13 residues in the CDR3. Germline trimming cut 5 bases from V and 7 bases from J; bases unmatched to any gene: 6. CDR3 coding DNA: TGTGCCAGTAGTGGGCCGGGACAGGTTGAAGCTTTCTTT. It translates to CASSGPGQVEAFF.